This T cell receptor beta chain comes out of a study of T-cell reconstitution after alpha-beta-depleted transplantation in children. Unique molecular identifiers were used in preparing the TCRbeta library. TCRdb re-derived calls from the PCR reads in MiXCR, one entry per CDR3 protein. Of hundreds of thousands of distinct CDR3 sequences detected, 10% to 15% appear once; the ten largest clones hold around 2.2%. In its sample, this clonotype was seen a few times. The TCR sequence derives from a male patient younger than 18 who had a stem cell transplant for acute myeloid leukemia, so the T cells may come from the graft donor. The input for sequencing was PBMCs, mostly from graft donor cells, taken 360 days after TCRalphabeta/CD19-depleted stem cell transplant.

The DNA of the CDR3 is TGTGCCAGCAGTTATTCCACTAGCGGGAGGATCTACGAGCAGTACTTC. It yields the protein CASSYSTSGRIYEQYF. The chain carries TRBV5-6 and TRBJ2-7, with 12 bases that match TRBD2. Germline V gene data show CDR1 as SGHDT and CDR2 as YYEEEE. Unmatched junction bases numbered 9, after V lost 5 bases and J lost 3 bases. CDR3 length equals 16 residues.